The 11 T cell receptor beta chains presented below share a single source sample, sequenced in a study of cytomegalovirus exposure and HLA in healthy donors. 60 Vbeta and 13 Jbeta primers were used in PCR. The repertoire was sequenced with immunoSEQ multiplex PCR; TCRdb's copy has only in-frame clones and lacks some. The profile covers about 120,000 clones, with 75% to 90% appearing a single time and 8.5% to 10% taken by the ten largest. Specimen: PBMCs. These receptors all stem from a female donor in good health and CMV-seropositive.

Only one count was recorded for this clone. The rearrangement links TRBV19 to TRBJ1-3; TRBD1 is a possible D gene (5 bases). This CDR3 contains 15 residues. V dropped 3 bases and J dropped 3 bases, with 12 bases sitting between them. From germline, CDR1 is LNHDA and CDR2 SQIVND (reference sequence). The CDR3 coding sequence is TGTGCCAGTAGTATGGGACTGCTCGGTGGAAACACCATATATTTT. This sequence encodes CASSMGLLGGNTIYF.

The chain links TRBV30 to TRBJ1-2; tentatively, D is TRBD1 (6 bases). Looked up from germline, CDR1 is GTSNPN and CDR2 is SVGIG (reference sequence). V dropped 3 bases and J dropped 7 bases, with 18 bases sitting between them. The CDR3 has 14 residues. The CDR3 sequence is CAWSARGGSGGYTF. CDR3 DNA: TGTGCCTGGAGCGCCAGGGGAGGGAGCGGTGGCTACACCTTC.

This chain connects TRBV7-9 to TRBJ2-1, with a possible D match to TRBD1 (6 bases). Looked up from germline, CDR1 is SEHNR and CDR2 is FQNEAQ (reference sequence). V lost 5 bases and J 1 base, leaving 18 bases between the germline ends. The CDR3 extends over 17 amino acids. CDR3 nucleotide sequence: TGTGCCAGCAGCCCGCCCCCAGGGGTGTCTTCCTACAATGAGCAGTTCTTC. This codes for CASSPPPGVSSYNEQFF.

This clone was observed a single time. This chain connects TRBV5-6 to TRBJ1-2; TRBD1 agrees at 7 bases. V lost 4 bases and J lost 4; bases outside the gene matches: 10. The CDR3 length is 15 residues. Germline CDR1 reads SGHDT; CDR2 reads YYEEEE. The CDR3 region is CASSLWTGQIYGYTF. CDR3 nucleotides: TGTGCCAGCAGCCTATGGACAGGTCAGATCTATGGCTACACCTTC. Full variable domain (rest looked up from reference TRBV5-6 and TRBJ1-2): DAGVTQSPTHLIKTRGQQVTLRCSPKSGHDTVSWYQQALGQGPQFIFQYYEEEERQRGNFPDRFSGHQFPNYSSELNVNALLLGDSALYLCASSLWTGQIYGYTFGSGTRLTVV.

V and J are TRBV2 and TRBJ2-3, with D possibly matching TRBD1 (6 bases). V lost 4 bases and J 0 bases, leaving 8 bases between the germline ends. Germline V gene data show CDR1 as SNHLY and CDR2 as FYNNEI. The CDR3 is made up of 14 amino acids. The CDR3 nucleotides read TGTGCCAGCAGTGGGACAGTTAGCACAGATACGCAGTATTTT. Protein: CASSGTVSTDTQYF.

This sequence joins TRBV23-1 and TRBJ2-2, with D tentatively TRBD1 (8 bases). TRBV23-1 is sorted into the ORF group, with uncertain function. This CDR3 spans 15 amino acids. Between the trimmed V and J ends, which lost 11 bases and 2 bases, there was a span of 18 bases. In DNA, the CDR3 is TGCGCCGGAAAACAGGGGGGGAATAACACCGGGGAGCTGTTTTTT. It yields the protein CAGKQGGNNTGELFF.

V gene TRBV29-1 combines with J gene TRBJ2-2; the match to TRBD1 covers 7 bases. The germline V gene has CDR1 SQVTM and CDR2 ANQGSEA. The J segment lost 2 bases and the V segment lost 5 bases, leaving 5 bases of the junction unmatched. The CDR3 length is 14 residues. CDR3 region: CSVRQGRNTGELFF. The CDR3 bases are TGCAGCGTTCGACAGGGTAGAAACACCGGGGAGCTGTTTTTT.

The V and J genes are TRBV30 and TRBJ1-6; possibly TRBD1 for D (6 bases). Germline V gives CDR1 GTSNPN, CDR2 SVGIG (reference sequence). The CDR3 extends over 14 amino acids. Trimming left V 0 bases short and J 8 bases short, with 11 bases between. DNA for the CDR3: TGTGCCTGGAGTGTACAGGGTGGGGATTCACCCCTCCACTTT. Amino acid sequence: CAWSVQGGDSPLHF.

J is TRBJ2-1 and V is TRBV5-1, with 10 bases matching TRBD1. Germline lookup yields CDR1 SGHRS and CDR2 YFSETQ. V lost 3 bases, J lost 6 bases, and 9 bases stayed unmatched. This CDR3 contains 16 residues. The CDR3 coding sequence is TGCGCCAGCAGCTCGCTCCCGGGACAGGGGTTCAATGAGCAGTTCTTC. Encoded protein: CASSSLPGQGFNEQFF.

The genes are TRBV6-4 and TRBJ2-3; 13 bases line up with TRBD2. Germline V gene lookup returns CDR1 MRHNA and CDR2 SNTAGT. After removal of 2 bases from V and 4 bases from J, the junction contained 0 bases not matched to a gene. This CDR3 contains 15 residues. CDR3: CASSDGTSGADTQYF. The CDR3, as DNA: TGTGCCAGCAGTGACGGGACTAGCGGGGCAGATACGCAGTATTTT.

The chain uses TRBV11-2 and TRBJ2-7; D uncertain. CDR1 and CDR2 from the germline V gene are SGHAT and FQNNGV. Trimming shortened V by 0 bases and J by 2 bases, and 11 bases separated the two germline ends. This CDR3 is built from 15 residues. CDR3: CASSLDPAGTYEQYF. The CDR3 nucleotides read TGTGCCAGCAGCTTAGACCCAGCAGGAACCTACGAGCAGTACTTC.